The 21 T cell receptor beta chains below all came from one sample that was sequenced in a study of vaccination effects on CD4 cells after COVID-19. Prior to sequencing, the ViraFEST assay stimulated PBMC with viral peptide pools, which expanded the antigen-specific CD4+ T cells. Culture lasted 10 days before CD4+ T cell isolation. All study participants received two doses of BNT162b2 or mRNA-1273 vaccine. These receptors' antigens are unknown. Sequencing was performed with immunoSEQ multiplex PCR; in TCRdb, only in-frame clones are kept and a portion is missing. The profile covers tens of thousands of clones, with 81% appearing a single time and approximately 1.2% taken by the ten largest. The sequences come from CD4+ T cells from PBMCs cultured with HCoV-229E spike peptides, collected after COVID-19 vaccination. The receptors were sampled from a human donor who received a COVID-19 vaccine.

This chain uses TRBV24-1 with TRBJ2-1, with 9 bases aligning to TRBD2. V lost 3 bases, J lost 0 bases, and 2 bases stayed unmatched. The CDR3 consists of 16 residues. The germline V gene encodes CDR1 KGHDR and CDR2 SFDVKD. DNA of the CDR3: TGTGCCACCAGTGATGTTAGCGGGAGCTCCTACAATGAGCAGTTCTTC. Protein sequence: CATSDVSGSSYNEQFF.

This sequence joins TRBV2 and TRBJ2-5; perhaps TRBD1 as D (6 bases). The CDR3 has 16 amino acids. Trimming took off 6 bases at V and 1 base at J, with 18 bases between the two ends. Germline CDR1 SNHLY, CDR2 FYNNEI. The CDR3 DNA sequence: TGTGCCAGCAGGAGCGATATAGACAGGCTCCAAGAGACCCAGTACTTC. Residues: CASRSDIDRLQETQYF.

This sequence joins TRBV2 and TRBJ1-5; no definite D call. Germline V lookup: CDR1 SNHLY, CDR2 FYNNEI. Trimming shortened V by 3 bases and J by 4 bases, and 10 bases separated the two germline ends. The CDR3 is 14 residues long. Here the CDR3 DNA reads TGTGCCAGCAGTGAGCGGACTTCGAATCAGCCCCAGCATTTT. Translated: CASSERTSNQPQHF.

The chain links TRBV23-1 to TRBJ2-1; D is uncertain. TRBV23-1 belongs to the ORF category, with a function that is uncertain. Trimming cost V 0 bases and J 2 bases, with 14 bases left between them. CDR3 length: 17 amino acids. Here the CDR3 reads CASSQSKGQLAYNEQFF. The CDR3 DNA is TGCGCCAGCAGTCAATCGAAGGGTCAGCTAGCCTACAATGAGCAGTTCTTC.

The gene calls are TRBV2 and TRBJ1-3; D may be TRBD1 (6 bases). This CDR3 has 16 amino acids. Per the germline V gene, CDR1 is SNHLY and CDR2 is FYNNEI. The V end was cut by 4 bases, the J end by 1 base, with 14 bases between. The CDR3 spells CASSGGHPSSGNTIYF. As DNA, the CDR3 is TGTGCCAGCAGTGGGGGACATCCCTCGTCTGGAAACACCATATATTTT.

V usage is TRBV27 and J usage is TRBJ1-2; possibly TRBD1 for D (6 bases). The CDR3 loop spans 14 amino acids. The V gene's germline CDR1 is MNHEY and CDR2 SMNVEV (reference sequence). V dropped 2 bases and J dropped 2 bases, with 9 bases sitting between them. CDR3 sequence reads: CASSLGGTNYGYTF. CDR3 in DNA: TGTGCCAGCAGTTTAGGAGGGACAAACTATGGCTACACCTTC.

The chain is built from TRBV12-3 or TRBV12-4 and TRBJ1-1, with unresolved D. CDR3 length: 11 residues. V lost 7 bases, J lost 5 bases, and 8 bases lay in between. In DNA form, the CDR3 reads TGTGCCAGCACCCAGAGGACTGAAGCTTTCTTT. Amino acid sequence: CASTQRTEAFF.

The chain links TRBV6-1 to TRBJ2-7; 8 bases fit TRBD1. The V gene's germline CDR1 is MNHNS and CDR2 SASEGT. Trimming cost V 0 bases and J 1 base; bases outside gene matches: 2. This CDR3 has 15 amino acids. CDR3 sequence: CASSEARTGSYEQYV. The CDR3 DNA reads TGTGCCAGCAGTGAAGCTCGGACAGGGTCCTACGAGCAGTACGTC.

CDR3 amino acids: CASRPAWGLDTQYF. DNA of the CDR3: TGTGCCAGCAGACCCGCTTGGGGGCTAGATACGCAGTATTTT. This chain connects TRBV5-5 to TRBJ2-3; TRBD1 is a possible D gene (6 bases). The CDR3 extends over 14 amino acids. Trimming took 5 bases from V and 5 from J, leaving 15 bases between them. CDR1 and CDR2 (germline): SGHKS, YYEKEE (reference sequence).

The rearrangement links TRBV20-1 to TRBJ2-3; no definite D call. This CDR3 is built from 11 residues. The germline V gene has CDR1 DFQATT and CDR2 SNEGSKA (reference sequence). V was pared by 2 bases and J by 6 bases, with 6 bases between. The CDR3 region is CSARRFDTQYF. The CDR3 DNA follows: TGCAGTGCTAGACGGTTTGATACGCAGTATTTT.

This clone was seen a handful of times. CDR3 DNA: TGTGCCAGCAGGGGGGGCGCGAACACCGGGGAGCTGTTTTTT. Its translation: CASRGGANTGELFF. V gene TRBV2 combines with J gene TRBJ2-2, with D possibly called TRBD1 or TRBD2 (6 bases each). Germline V CDR1 and CDR2: SNHLY, FYNNEI. The CDR3 has 14 amino acids. The ends were cut back, 6 bases at V and 0 bases at J, with 8 bases in the middle.

The chain recombines TRBV12-3 or TRBV12-4 with TRBJ1-1; no definite D call. The CDR3 length is 13 residues. Trimming stripped 6 bases from V and 4 bases from J, with 12 bases between. The CDR3 spells CASSTRTGTEAFF. CDR3 nucleotide sequence: TGTGCCAGCAGCACTAGGACCGGCACTGAAGCTTTCTTT.

The V call is TRBV5-1, the J call TRBJ1-3, with a tentative D call TRBD1 (6 bases). Germline V gene sequence: CDR1 SGHRS, CDR2 YFSETQ. The V and J ends lost 3 bases and 0 bases respectively, with 28 bases between them. This CDR3 region has 21 residues. CDR3 residues: CASSSRPMRDISYLSGNTIYF. The CDR3 DNA sequence: TGCGCCAGCAGCTCCCGACCTATGCGGGACATCTCTTACCTCTCTGGAAACACCATATATTTT.

The chain combines TRBV5-1 with TRBJ2-1; D is unclear. The CDR3 totals 13 residues. CDR1 and CDR2 (germline): SGHRS, YFSETQ. V lost 0 bases and J lost 7, with 8 bases in between. The CDR3 DNA reads TGCGCCAGCAGCTTGGCCCTGGGGAATGAGCAGTTCTTC. It encodes CASSLALGNEQFF. Full variable domain (remainder filled in from reference TRBV5-1 and TRBJ2-1): KAGVTQTPRYLIKTRGQQVTLSCSPISGHRSVSWYQQTPGQGLQFLFEYFSETQRNKGNFPGRFSGRQFSNSRSEMNVSTLELGDSALYLCASSLALGNEQFFGPGTRLTVL.

The chain employs TRBV12-3 or TRBV12-4 and TRBJ1-2, with TRBD1 as a possible D gene (6 bases). Trimming stripped 10 bases from V and 2 bases from J, with 14 bases between. The CDR3 is 13 residues long. The CDR3, as DNA: TGTGCCATCCGGACAGCGGCAAACTATGGCTACACCTTC. This sequence encodes CAIRTAANYGYTF.

This CDR3 is CARDRGGSEAFF. The CDR3 DNA is TGTGCCAGGGACAGGGGAGGGTCTGAAGCTTTCTTT. V usage is TRBV6-4 and J usage is TRBJ1-1, with 9 bases aligning to TRBD1. With V trimmed by 9 bases and J by 6 bases, 5 bases remained unmatched. This CDR3 is built from 12 residues. Germline V gene sequence: CDR1 MRHNA, CDR2 SNTAGT.

The count of this clone is one. The V gene is TRBV5-4, the J gene TRBJ2-7, with TRBD1 as a possible D gene (6 bases). Germline-derived CDR1 and CDR2 are SGHNT and YYREEE (reference sequence). This CDR3 is 15 amino acids long. The V end was cut by 0 bases, the J end by 2 bases, with 12 bases between. The CDR3 DNA reads as TGTGCCAGCAGCTTGGCCAGGGGTAAGGCCTACGAGCAGTACGTC. Its translation: CASSLARGKAYEQYV.

V usage is TRBV5-1 and J usage is TRBJ2-5; D is ambiguous. V was clipped by 0 bases and J by 4 bases, with 16 bases between them. The CDR3 runs 16 residues. Germline V gene lookup returns CDR1 SGHRS and CDR2 YFSETQ. In nucleotides, the CDR3 is TGCGCCAGCAGCTTGGAGGCCGGACCCCTCAGAGAGACCCAGTACTTC. This encodes CASSLEAGPLRETQYF.

CDR3 coding DNA: TGCGCCAGCAGCTTGTCCGGGGGGCTCCAAGAGACCCAGTACTTC. Protein: CASSLSGGLQETQYF. The J gene is TRBJ2-5, the V gene TRBV5-1, with a possible D match to TRBD2 (7 bases). Germline V lookup: CDR1 SGHRS, CDR2 YFSETQ. CDR3 length equals 15 residues. With 1 base removed from V and 1 base from J, the gap between germline ends came to 11 bases.

This chain links TRBV7-2 with TRBJ1-2; D is unresolved. The V end was cut by 5 bases, the J end by 2 bases, with 9 bases between. The CDR3 extends over 13 amino acids. Germline V gives CDR1 SGHTA, CDR2 FQGNSA. This CDR3 reads CASSPKDNYGYTF. The CDR3 DNA is TGTGCCAGCAGCCCTAAAGACAACTATGGCTACACCTTC.

The sample holds one count of this clone. This chain joins TRBV28 and TRBJ2-6; D is uncertain. The CDR3 has 16 residues. Germline-derived CDR1 and CDR2 are MDHEN and SYDVKM. V lost 5 bases and J 0 bases, leaving 11 bases between the germline ends. The CDR3 DNA follows: TGTGCCAGCAGTCCCCGGCTGGGCTCTGGGGCCAACGTCCTGACTTTC. This encodes CASSPRLGSGANVLTF.